These 22 T cell receptor beta chains were sequenced from one sample in a study of blood T cells in healthy people across ages. The authors ran a second PCR of about 6 to 11 cycles using a sample-barcoded 5' primer and a J-beta primer mix. MiXCR was run by TCRdb on the 5' RACE reads, yielding one entry per CDR3 protein. The sample consists of around 1,100,000 distinct CDR3 sequences, less than 45% of them appearing once. Sequenced sample: blood. These receptors all stem from a man younger than 30 in good health.

This clonotype was observed a few times. The genes are TRBV10-3 and TRBJ2-7; D remains ambiguous. V lost 2 bases and J lost 0, with 11 bases in between. This CDR3 is 15 amino acids long. Germline-derived CDR1 and CDR2 are ENHRY and SYGVKD. The CDR3 DNA reads TGTGCCATCAGTGAGGGCGATCCCCGCTCCTACGAGCAGTACTTC. It encodes CAISEGDPRSYEQYF.

The chain combines TRBV27 with TRBJ1-2; 8 bases match TRBD1. CDR3 length: 16 residues. The germline gives CDR1 MNHEY, CDR2 SMNVEV (reference sequence). The V segment lost 2 bases and the J segment 3 bases; nucleotides outside the gene matches: 8. In nucleotides, the CDR3 is TGTGCCAGCAGTTTAAGGGCAGGGGGCGCGGACTATGGCTACACCTTC. Translated, it gives CASSLRAGGADYGYTF.

This chain uses TRBV2 with TRBJ2-2; 10 bases are shared with TRBD1. The length of the CDR3 is 15 residues. V gave up 4 bases and J gave up 4 bases; unmatched junction bases: 3. The germline CDR1 and CDR2 sequences are SNHLY and FYNNEI. CDR3 bases: TGTGCCAGCAGTGGGGACAGGGGTCCCACCGGGGAGCTGTTTTTT. Encoded protein: CASSGDRGPTGELFF.

This clonotype has just a few counts. V is TRBV12-3 or TRBV12-4 and J is TRBJ1-2; D is uncertain. The CDR3 runs 10 residues. V was pared by 6 bases and J by 5 bases, with 4 bases between. The CDR3 sequence: CASSKYGYTF. The CDR3 DNA is TGTGCCAGCAGCAAGTATGGCTACACCTTC.

In its sample, this clonotype was seen once. This may arise from a read error, as a much more abundant clone is one base away. The chain couples TRBV10-3 to TRBJ2-1; the match to TRBD1 covers 10 bases. The V gene's germline CDR1 is ENHRY and CDR2 SYGVKD. The ends lost 6 bases at V and 11 bases at J; junction bases unmatched: 10. CDR3 length: 14 residues. In nucleotides, the CDR3 is TGTGCCATCAGAGGGACAGGGGCTTGGAATAAGCAGTTCTTC. Translation: CAIRGTGAWNKQFF.

The rearrangement joins TRBV20-1 to TRBJ2-2; 10 nucleotides match TRBD1. The CDR3 is made up of 16 amino acids. J gave up 3 bases and V 0 bases, and 4 bases lay outside the gene matches. Looked up from germline, CDR1 is DFQATT and CDR2 is SNEGSKA (reference sequence). The chain's CDR3 is CSAREAGTGDTGELFF. For the CDR3, the DNA is TGCAGTGCTAGAGAGGCCGGGACAGGGGACACCGGGGAGCTGTTTTTT.

Comments on this clonotype: With a much larger clone just one base away, this may be a read error. CDR3 in DNA: TGCAGTGCTAGAGATCTGGGACTGAGCTCCTACAATGAGCAGTTCTTC. This translates into CSARDLGLSSYNEQFF. The rearrangement links TRBV20-1 to TRBJ2-1; possibly TRBD2 for D (6 bases). Trimming pared 0 bases from V and 0 bases from J, leaving 12 bases between. The germline V gene encodes CDR1 DFQATT and CDR2 SNEGSKA (reference sequence). The CDR3 length is 16 residues.

This clonotype occurred a few times. The chain joins TRBV4-3 to TRBJ1-1; a weak D match, TRBD1 (5 bases). CDR1 is LGHNA, CDR2 YSLEER, per germline. V was clipped by 1 base and J by 4 bases, with 10 bases between them. The CDR3 is 14 residues long. As DNA, the CDR3 is TGCGCCAGCAGCCAAGGGGGGGAGGGCACTGAAGCTTTCTTT. This translates into CASSQGGEGTEAFF.

This clonotype was counted only a few times. V usage is TRBV6-2 or TRBV6-3 and J usage is TRBJ1-2; TRBD1 aligns across 7 bases. With V trimmed by 2 bases and J by 2 bases, 5 bases remained unmatched. The CDR3 consists of 15 residues. CDR1 is MNHEY and CDR2 is SVGEGT in the germline V gene. This chain's CDR3 is CASSYLGTVNYGYTF. CDR3 bases: TGTGCCAGCAGTTACCTCGGGACAGTCAACTATGGCTACACCTTC.

This chain uses TRBV28 with TRBJ2-1; D may be TRBD1 (6 bases). Germline assignment: CDR1 MDHEN and CDR2 SYDVKM. V was pared by 3 bases and J by 3 bases, with 18 bases between. This CDR3 comprises 17 residues. The CDR3 is CASSFPRTDLFYNEQFF. The CDR3 DNA is TGTGCCAGCAGTTTCCCCCGGACAGACCTGTTCTACAATGAGCAGTTCTTC.

The chain is built from TRBV4-1 and TRBJ2-1; 7 nucleotides line up with TRBD1. Germline V lookup: CDR1 MGHRA, CDR2 YSYEKL. The length of the CDR3 is 16 residues. The V segment lost 1 base and the J segment 6 bases; nucleotides outside the gene matches: 9. The CDR3 region has the DNA TGCGCCAGCAGCCAAGGGCGACAGGGAAGAGGCAATGAGCAGTTCTTC. This encodes CASSQGRQGRGNEQFF.

The J gene is TRBJ1-2, the V gene TRBV5-1; 7 bases align to TRBD1. This CDR3 region has 14 residues. The germline V gene has CDR1 SGHRS and CDR2 YFSETQ. The ends lost 4 bases at V and 4 bases at J; junction bases unmatched: 7. This CDR3 reads CASSVRDRVYGYTF. The CDR3 DNA reads TGCGCCAGCAGCGTACGGGACAGAGTCTATGGCTACACCTTC. Full variable domain (rest looked up from reference TRBV5-1 and TRBJ1-2): KAGVTQTPRYLIKTRGQQVTLSCSPISGHRSVSWYQQTPGQGLQFLFEYFSETQRNKGNFPGRFSGRQFSNSRSEMNVSTLELGDSALYLCASSVRDRVYGYTFGSGTRLTVV.

This chain links TRBV20-1 with TRBJ2-7; 10 bases are shared with TRBD1. The CDR3 is 12 residues long. Germline CDR1 DFQATT, CDR2 SNEGSKA (reference sequence). Losses at the gene ends were 6 bases for V and 3 bases for J; bases not matched to a gene: 2. CDR3: CSAWDRGYEQYF. DNA of the CDR3: TGCAGTGCCTGGGACAGGGGCTACGAGCAGTACTTC.

This clonotype appeared a few times. The chain carries TRBV20-1 and TRBJ1-4; D not certain. Trimming took 0 bases from V and 2 from J, leaving 10 bases between them. The germline gives CDR1 DFQATT, CDR2 SNEGSKA (reference sequence). The CDR3 has 15 amino acids. The CDR3 region is CSARDLRETNEKLFF. The CDR3 nucleotides are TGCAGTGCTAGAGATCTGAGGGAGACTAATGAAAAACTGTTTTTT.

The V gene is TRBV27, the J gene TRBJ1-1, with no clear D. This CDR3 contains 12 residues. V was trimmed by 8 bases and J by 1 base, leaving 8 bases between them. The V gene's germline CDR1 is MNHEY and CDR2 SMNVEV (reference sequence). The CDR3 DNA is TGTGCCAGCGGTAGGTCGAACACTGAAGCTTTCTTT. As protein: CASGRSNTEAFF.

This chain connects TRBV20-1 to TRBJ2-4, with D maybe TRBD1 (6 bases). Trimming cost V 3 bases and J 2 bases, with 8 bases left between them. CDR1 is DFQATT, CDR2 SNEGSKA, per germline (reference sequence). CDR3 length: 13 residues. For the CDR3, the DNA is TGCAGTGCTAGCCAGGGGTCCAAAAACATTCAGTACTTC. It encodes CSASQGSKNIQYF.

On this clonotype: One end of the junction does not line up with germline, which may come from a read error. V usage is TRBV13 and J usage is TRBJ2-5; D gene unclear. This CDR3 is 14 amino acids long. The germline V gene has CDR1 PRHDT and CDR2 FYEKMQ (reference sequence). The chain's CDR3 is CASSLPYKAETQYF. CDR3 sequence (DNA): TGTGCCAGCAGCTTACCGTACAAGGCAGAGACTCAGTACTTC.

This clonotype has just a few counts. The rearrangement joins TRBV20-1 to TRBJ2-1, with D tentatively TRBD2 (7 bases). Per germline, CDR1 DFQATT and CDR2 SNEGSKA (reference sequence). V was clipped by 5 bases and J by 5 bases, with 16 bases between them. The CDR3 has 14 residues. The CDR3, as DNA: TGCAGTGCTCTGGGAGGGGACACACACAATGAGCAGTTCTTC. This sequence encodes CSALGGDTHNEQFF.

The rearrangement uses TRBV4-3 and TRBJ2-1; 11 bases are a match to TRBD2. V gave up 4 bases and J gave up 4 bases; unmatched junction bases: 6. Looked up from germline, CDR1 is LGHNA and CDR2 is YSLEER. This CDR3 contains 16 residues. Written as DNA, the CDR3 is TGCGCCAGCAGCCGACTACTAGCGGGGGCTTACAATGAGCAGTTCTTC. Translating it yields CASSRLLAGAYNEQFF.

This clonotype has only a few counts. The V and J genes are TRBV20-1 and TRBJ2-1, with 7 bases lining up with TRBD2. V lost 6 bases, J lost 4 bases, and 15 bases stayed unmatched. CDR3 length equals 16 residues. CDR1 and CDR2 from the germline V gene are DFQATT and SNEGSKA (reference sequence). The CDR3 DNA follows: TGCAGTGCGACCCCGGCGGGGCTAGCGGAATACAATGAGCAGTTCTTC. Its translation: CSATPAGLAEYNEQFF.

The chain has TRBV7-9 and TRBJ2-3; D tentatively fits TRBD1 or TRBD2 (6 bases each). The CDR3 runs 17 residues. The germline V and J ends were trimmed by 2 bases and 0 bases, with 15 bases remaining between them. The germline CDR1 and CDR2 sequences are SEHNR and FQNEAQ (reference sequence). The CDR3 is CASSLPPRGLSTDTQYF. CDR3 sequence (DNA): TGTGCCAGCAGCTTACCCCCCCGGGGGCTCAGCACAGATACGCAGTATTTT.

The chain couples TRBV7-9 to TRBJ1-2; weak D call: TRBD1 (5 bases). The CDR3 has 13 residues. The V end was cut by 6 bases, the J end by 0 bases, with 8 bases between. Germline CDR1 SEHNR, CDR2 FQNEAQ (reference sequence). In nucleotides, the CDR3 is TGTGCCAGCAGAGGGGACCCTAACTATGGCTACACCTTC. Its protein product is CASRGDPNYGYTF.